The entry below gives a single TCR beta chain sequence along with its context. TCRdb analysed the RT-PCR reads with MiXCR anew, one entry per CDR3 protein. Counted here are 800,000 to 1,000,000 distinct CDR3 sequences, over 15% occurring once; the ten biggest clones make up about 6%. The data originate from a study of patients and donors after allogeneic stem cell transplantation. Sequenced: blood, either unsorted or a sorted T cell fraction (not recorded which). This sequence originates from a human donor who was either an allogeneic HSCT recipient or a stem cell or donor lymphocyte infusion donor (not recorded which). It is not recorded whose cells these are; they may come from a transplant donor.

CDR3 region: CSVELVLGQSTEAFF. In DNA form, the CDR3 reads TGCAGCGTTGAATTGGTGTTGGGACAAAGCACTGAAGCTTTCTTT. The chain uses TRBV29-1 and TRBJ1-1; weak D call: TRBD1 (6 bases). The germline V gene encodes CDR1 SQVTM and CDR2 ANQGSEA. Deletions cut 2 bases from V and 4 bases from J, with 17 bases between. The CDR3 has 15 residues.